The next 24 T cell receptor beta chains were all read from a single sample in a study of cytomegalovirus exposure and HLA in healthy donors. Sequencing was performed with immunoSEQ multiplex PCR; in TCRdb, only in-frame clones are kept and a portion is missing. The table lists roughly 130,000 clones, 85% to 90% of them singletons. Sequencing was performed on PBMCs. Receptors originate from a woman in her 30s in good health and CMV-seropositive.

The CDR3 loop is CASSSGSADTQYF. For the CDR3, the DNA is TGTGCCAGCTCGTCGGGGAGCGCAGATACGCAGTATTTT. The V call is TRBV18, the J call TRBJ2-3; maybe TRBD2 (5 bases). The CDR3 contains 13 residues. The V end lost 6 bases, the J end lost 4 bases, and 11 bases lay between the germline ends. In germline, CDR1 is KGHSH, CDR2 LQKENI.

The chain is built from TRBV7-9 and TRBJ2-6, with unresolved D. The CDR3 has 16 residues. V gave up 0 bases and J gave up 0 bases, with 6 bases separating them. In germline, CDR1 is SEHNR, CDR2 FQNEAQ (reference sequence). CDR3 protein: CASSLAAYSGANVLTF. In DNA, the CDR3 is TGTGCCAGCAGCTTAGCAGCGTACTCTGGGGCCAACGTCCTGACTTTC.

The chain employs TRBV11-2 and TRBJ2-7; D possibly corresponds to TRBD2 (5 bases). The germline gives CDR1 SGHAT, CDR2 FQNNGV. The CDR3 is 16 residues long. Trimming removed 6 bases at V and 0 bases at J, with 18 bases between. CDR3 sequence (DNA): TGTGCCAGCAGAGCCACCACCGGGGTTCCCTCCTACGAGCAGTACTTC. It specifies CASRATTGVPSYEQYF.

CDR3 nucleotides: TGCGCCAGCAGCCAAGATCCGGGAGGGACCCCGACAACTCAAGAGACCCAGTACTTC. It codes for CASSQDPGGTPTTQETQYF. The V gene is TRBV4-1, the J gene TRBJ2-5; TRBD2 agrees at 8 bases. Germline V gives CDR1 MGHRA, CDR2 YSYEKL. The CDR3 has 19 residues. V was clipped by 0 bases and J by 2 bases; unmatched bases: 14.

The CDR3 here is CASSPTMGDTQYF. For the CDR3, the DNA is TGTGCCAGCAGCCCGACTATGGGAGATACGCAGTATTTT. This rearrangement joins TRBV6-5 to TRBJ2-3, with a weak D call TRBD2 (5 bases). Trimming took 6 bases from V and 5 from J, leaving 12 bases between them. CDR3 length equals 13 residues. Germline assignment: CDR1 MNHEY and CDR2 SVGAGI.

The V gene is TRBV19, the J gene TRBJ1-2; D unclear. Trimming removed 2 bases at V and 8 bases at J, with 15 bases between. CDR3 length equals 14 residues. In germline, CDR1 is LNHDA, CDR2 SQIVND (reference sequence). CDR3 loop: CASSIRDSSSGYTF. The CDR3 nucleotides are TGTGCCAGTAGTATAAGAGACTCCTCGTCGGGCTACACCTTC. Drawing the rest from reference TRBV19 and TRBJ1-2, the complete variable domain is DGGITQSPKYLFRKEGQNVTLSCEQNLNHDAMYWYRQDPGQGLRLIYYSQIVNDFQKGDIAEGYSVSREKKESFPLTVTSAQKNPTAFYLCASSIRDSSSGYTFGSGTRLTVV.

This chain joins TRBV15 and TRBJ1-2, with D hard to call. CDR1 is LNHNV and CDR2 is YYDKDF in the germline V gene (reference sequence). CDR3 length equals 13 residues. V was trimmed by 6 bases and J by 3 bases, leaving 11 bases between them. DNA of the CDR3: TGTGCCACCAGAAGTACAGAATACTATGGCTACACCTTC. It translates to CATRSTEYYGYTF.

The chain couples TRBV27 to TRBJ2-2; 9 bases match TRBD2. Per germline, CDR1 MNHEY and CDR2 SMNVEV (reference sequence). V was pared by 3 bases and J by 5 bases, with 1 base of the junction left unmatched. The CDR3 loop spans 14 amino acids. The CDR3 bases are TGTGCCAGCAGTTTTAGCGGGAGTACCGGGGAGCTGTTTTTT. Translating it yields CASSFSGSTGELFF.

The genes are TRBV2 and TRBJ2-2; possibly TRBD1 for D (5 bases). Germline V gene lookup returns CDR1 SNHLY and CDR2 FYNNEI. V gave up 5 bases and J gave up 0 bases, with 13 bases separating them. The CDR3 sequence is 16 residues long. The CDR3 spells CASSKNRGPNTGELFF. The CDR3 region has the DNA TGTGCCAGCAGTAAGAATAGGGGCCCGAACACCGGGGAGCTGTTTTTT.

The J gene is TRBJ2-2, the V gene TRBV20-1, with a possible D match to TRBD1 (5 bases). The CDR3 covers 11 residues. V lost 5 bases to trimming and J lost 7 bases, with 8 bases between them. Per germline, CDR1 DFQATT and CDR2 SNEGSKA (reference sequence). In DNA form, the CDR3 reads TGCAGTGCTCCCCAGGGCGGGGAGCTGTTTTTT. It yields the protein CSAPQGGELFF.

J is TRBJ2-1 and V is TRBV11-2, with TRBD1 matching 10 bases. Trimming cost V 8 bases and J 4 bases; bases outside gene matches: 5. Germline values: CDR1 SGHAT, CDR2 FQNNGV. This CDR3 contains 14 residues. CDR3 sequence: CASGWGQGYNEQFF. CDR3 nucleotides: TGTGCCAGCGGGTGGGGACAGGGGTACAATGAGCAGTTCTTC.

The gene calls are TRBV21-1 and TRBJ2-7; TRBD1 is taken as the D call from the table, unchecked against the DNA. TRBV21-1 is tagged as a pseudogene. The CDR3 is 15 residues long. CDR3 in DNA: TGTGCCAGCAGCAAAGGGGCGACAGGGGTCGACGAGCAGTACTTC. This translates into CASSKGATGVDEQYF.

The chain uses TRBV7-9 and TRBJ2-5; TRBD1 might be the D (5 bases). V was pared by 4 bases and J by 3 bases, with 15 bases between. CDR1 SEHNR and CDR2 FQNEAQ come from the germline V gene (reference sequence). The CDR3 contains 15 residues. CDR3 bases: TGTGCCAGCAGCTCCGCCCGACAGCCAAAAGAGACCCAGTACTTC. It specifies CASSSARQPKETQYF.

CDR3 in DNA: TGCGCCAGCAGCATCTCGGGGGGACGCGGAGAGACCCAGTACTTC. Its translation: CASSISGGRGETQYF. V is TRBV5-1 and J is TRBJ2-5; 7 bases are a match to TRBD2. The length of the CDR3 is 15 residues. J lost 4 bases, V lost 4 bases, and 10 bases had no gene match. CDR1 is SGHRS and CDR2 is YFSETQ in the germline V gene.

The J gene is TRBJ2-3, the V gene TRBV7-2; perhaps TRBD1 as D (7 bases). The CDR3 is made up of 17 amino acids. Trimming removed 5 bases at V and 3 bases at J, with 21 bases between. CDR1 and CDR2 (germline): SGHTA, FQGNSA. The CDR3 sequence: CASSLLAGGGRTDTQYF. CDR3 in DNA: TGTGCCAGCAGCCTCCTGGCCGGAGGGGGCCGAACAGATACGCAGTATTTT. Full variable domain (remainder filled in from reference TRBV7-2 and TRBJ2-3): GAGVSQSPSNKVTEKGKDVELRCDPISGHTALYWYRQSLGQGLEFLIYFQGNSAPDKSGLPSDRFSAERTGGSVSTLTIQRTQQEDSAVYLCASSLLAGGGRTDTQYFGPGTRLTVL.

The chain recombines TRBV2 with TRBJ2-5, with 9 positions matching TRBD1. Trimming at V came to 6 bases and at J to 5 bases, leaving 7 bases not matched to a gene. Germline CDR1 and CDR2: SNHLY and FYNNEI. CDR3 length: 14 amino acids. The CDR3 spells CASSWTGVGETQYF. The DNA for the CDR3 is TGTGCCAGCAGCTGGACAGGGGTGGGTGAGACCCAGTACTTC.

The rearrangement joins TRBV6-5 to TRBJ2-1; TRBD2 matches at 10 bases. The germline CDR1 and CDR2 sequences are MNHEY and SVGAGI. This CDR3 has 15 residues. V was clipped by 2 bases and J by 2 bases; unmatched bases: 0. For the CDR3, the DNA is TGTGCCAGCAGTTACGGGACTAGCGCCTACAATGAGCAGTTCTTC. Amino acid sequence: CASSYGTSAYNEQFF.

This clone was observed a few times. In DNA, the CDR3 is TGTGCCAGCTCACCGGGACAGGGACCCTACAATGAGCAGTTCTTC. Translated, it gives CASSPGQGPYNEQFF. This chain connects TRBV18 to TRBJ2-1; 9 bases map to TRBD1. Unmatched junction bases numbered 2, after V lost 3 bases and J lost 2 bases. The CDR3 spans 15 residues. Per the germline V gene, CDR1 is KGHSH and CDR2 is LQKENI.

The chain has TRBV27 and TRBJ2-3, with 8 nucleotides matching TRBD1. In germline, CDR1 is MNHEY, CDR2 SMNVEV (reference sequence). This CDR3 has 14 amino acids. The junction had 1 base not matched to a gene; V was cut back by 4 bases and J by 1 base. For the CDR3, the DNA is TGTGCCAGCAGTTCGACAGGGGGCACAGATACGCAGTATTTT. It translates to CASSSTGGTDTQYF.

The chain recombines TRBV21-1 with TRBJ2-7; the table names TRBD2, a call not compared with the DNA. TRBV21-1 counts as a pseudogene. This CDR3 region has 15 residues. CDR3 coding DNA: TGTGCCAGCAGTCATACTAGCGGGAGCGCCTACGAGCAGTACTTC. Translating it yields CASSHTSGSAYEQYF.

J is TRBJ2-3 and V is TRBV9; 9 nucleotides match TRBD2. The CDR3 consists of 15 residues. The V gene's germline CDR1 is SGDLS and CDR2 YYNGEE. Losses at the gene ends were 3 bases for V and 1 base for J; bases not matched to a gene: 3. CDR3 sequence: CASSGVAGGTDTQYF. Written as DNA, the CDR3 is TGTGCCAGCAGCGGGGTAGCGGGAGGCACAGATACGCAGTATTTT.

This clone was observed a single time. This chain connects TRBV5-1 to TRBJ2-7, with 12 bases that match TRBD2. V shed 4 bases and J 4 bases; nucleotides not matched to a gene: 3. Germline V gene lookup returns CDR1 SGHRS and CDR2 YFSETQ. This CDR3 has 14 amino acids. The CDR3 sequence is CASSPTSGSYEQYF. CDR3 in DNA: TGCGCCAGCAGCCCGACTAGCGGGAGTTACGAGCAGTACTTC.

The V gene is TRBV28, the J gene TRBJ2-7; 11 bases fit TRBD2. The CDR3 sequence is 17 residues long. V shed 3 bases and J 4 bases; nucleotides not matched to a gene: 11. CDR1 is MDHEN, CDR2 SYDVKM, per germline. CDR3 amino acids: CASSFGISGRELYEQYF. CDR3 nucleotides: TGTGCCAGCAGTTTCGGCATTAGCGGGAGGGAACTATACGAGCAGTACTTC.

The CDR3 nucleotides read TGTGCCAGCAGTGAAACGAGCGGGGGGCAAGAGACCCAGTACTTC. Amino acid sequence: CASSETSGGQETQYF. The rearrangement links TRBV6-1 to TRBJ2-5; 9 positions agree with TRBD2. The CDR3 loop spans 15 amino acids. The J segment lost 2 bases and the V segment lost 2 bases, leaving 3 bases of the junction unmatched. Germline-derived CDR1 and CDR2 are MNHNS and SASEGT.